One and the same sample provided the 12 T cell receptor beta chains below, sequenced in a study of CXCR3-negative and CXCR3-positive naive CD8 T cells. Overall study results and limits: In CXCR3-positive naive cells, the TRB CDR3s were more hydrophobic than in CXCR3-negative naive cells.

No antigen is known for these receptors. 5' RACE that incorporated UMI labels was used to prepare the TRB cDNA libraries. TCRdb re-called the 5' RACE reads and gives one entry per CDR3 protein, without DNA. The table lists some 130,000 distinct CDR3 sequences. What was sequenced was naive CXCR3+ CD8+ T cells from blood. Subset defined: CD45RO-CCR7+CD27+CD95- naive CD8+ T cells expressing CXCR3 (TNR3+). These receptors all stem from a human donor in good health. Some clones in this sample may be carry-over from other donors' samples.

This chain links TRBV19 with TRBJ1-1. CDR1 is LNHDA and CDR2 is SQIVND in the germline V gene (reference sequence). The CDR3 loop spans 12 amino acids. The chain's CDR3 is CASSPFNTEAFF. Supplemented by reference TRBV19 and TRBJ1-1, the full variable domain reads DGGITQSPKYLFRKEGQNVTLSCEQNLNHDAMYWYRQDPGQGLRLIYYSQIVNDFQKGDIAEGYSVSREKKESFPLTVTSAQKNPTAFYLCASSPFNTEAFFGQGTRLTVV.

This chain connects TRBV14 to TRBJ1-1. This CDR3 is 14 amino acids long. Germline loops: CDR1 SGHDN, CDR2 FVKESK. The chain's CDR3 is CASSQSRLGFEAFF.

The CDR3 loop reads CASSLAGGATEAFF. This chain uses TRBV7-2 with TRBJ1-1; TCRdb lists TRBD1, though no DNA is available to test this call. Germline CDR1 reads SGHTA; CDR2 reads FQGNSA. The CDR3 extends over 14 amino acids.

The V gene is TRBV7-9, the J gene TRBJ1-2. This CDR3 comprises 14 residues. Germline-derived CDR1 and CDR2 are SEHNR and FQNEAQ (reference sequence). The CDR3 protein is CASSPLLGNYGYTF.

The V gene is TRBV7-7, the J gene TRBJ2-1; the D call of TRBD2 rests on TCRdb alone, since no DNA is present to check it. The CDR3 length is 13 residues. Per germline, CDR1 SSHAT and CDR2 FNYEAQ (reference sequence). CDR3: CASSPADYNEQFF.

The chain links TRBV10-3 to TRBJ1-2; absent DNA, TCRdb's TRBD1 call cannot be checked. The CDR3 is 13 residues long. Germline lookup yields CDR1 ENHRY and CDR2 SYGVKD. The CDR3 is CAISGGRVYGYTF.

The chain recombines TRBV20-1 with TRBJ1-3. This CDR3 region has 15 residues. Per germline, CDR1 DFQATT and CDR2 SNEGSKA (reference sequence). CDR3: CSARGNRISGNTIYF.

CDR3 in amino acids: CASSDIPTDTQYF. This rearrangement joins TRBV6-4 to TRBJ2-3. This CDR3 spans 13 amino acids. Germline V CDR1 and CDR2: MRHNA, SNTAGT.

The CDR3 is CASSLETGTTGELFF. The chain links TRBV5-1 to TRBJ2-2; lacking DNA, the TRBD1 call made by TCRdb goes unchecked. Germline values: CDR1 SGHRS, CDR2 YFSETQ. The CDR3 sequence is 15 residues long.

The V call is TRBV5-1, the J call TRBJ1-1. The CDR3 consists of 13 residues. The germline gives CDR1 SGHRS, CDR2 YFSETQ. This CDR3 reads CASSPTSGTEAFF.

The CDR3 sequence is CSASWGSDGYTF. J is TRBJ1-2 and V is TRBV20-1; there is no DNA to check the TCRdb D call of TRBD1. Germline CDR1 reads DFQATT; CDR2 reads SNEGSKA (reference sequence). CDR3 size: 12 residues.

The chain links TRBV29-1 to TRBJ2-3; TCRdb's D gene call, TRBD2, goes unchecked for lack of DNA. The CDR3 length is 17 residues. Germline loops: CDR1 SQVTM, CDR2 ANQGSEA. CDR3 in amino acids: CSVEDPLAAGVTDTQYF.